This T cell receptor (beta chain) was recorded in a study of blood T cells in healthy people across ages (dated by TCRdb to the mid-2010s). In the study overall: In model experiments, template switching captured roughly one uniquely barcoded TCR beta cDNA molecule for every two T cells. Two additional independent replicas of 1 million unique cDNA reads from the same blood draw were analyzed for two donors (one aged 18 to 30 and one aged 80 or older). Donors were grouped into four age groups: young (average 16 years), middle-aged (roughly 40), aged (approximately 58) and long-lived (roughly 80). Age-related changes in TCR beta repertoire diversity were measured in the study by deep sequencing normalized with unique cDNA molecular identifiers. To avoid experimental bias, donors of different ages were distributed randomly across sequencing lanes.

V and J are trimmed by 5 bases and 2 bases, and the gene matches miss 14 bases of the junction. The CDR3 starts with the cysteine, ends with the phenylalanine, and has 18 residues. Only the CDR3 DNA is retained, 54 bases long and in frame from the first base. As encoded in the germline V gene, CDR1 is MGHRA while CDR2 is YSYEKL. The method was 5' RACE. The reads were generated on an Illumina HiSeq 2500. The second PCR ran for about 6 to 12 cycles and used a J-beta primer mix along with a sample-barcoded 5' primer. A unique molecular identifier was introduced onto each TCR beta cDNA molecule by a template-switch 5' adaptor carrying 12 random nucleotides. At least 2.5 million CDR3-containing paired-end reads were obtained from each sample. All of the RNA was converted into first-strand cDNA using the Mint cDNA synthesis kit, with a TRBC-specific oligonucleotide serving as the primer. All cDNA was treated with uracil-DNA glycosylase and then went through a first 18-cycle PCR with the universal primers M1SS and BC2_uni_R. The authors processed their data as follows. For normalization, 1 million high-quality reads were randomly selected from each sample, with every read carrying a distinct molecular identifier. Reads with shared molecular identifiers were discarded instead of being binned into consensus sequences. MiTCR, run with a Q25 quality threshold and the strictest error-elimination algorithm, handled CDR3 identification, clonotype clustering and error correction. Lower-bound total TCR beta diversity was estimated with a nonparametric unseen species model using Euler transformation. TCRdb cleaned the public reads at Q25 with fastp, built clones with MiXCR and kept in-frame beta chains. Every distinct CDR3 protein forms one entry, paired with its most common genes and DNA. In this record, the V and J calls reflect TCRdb's handling and not the investigators' own analysis. The table for this sample lists just under 900,000 distinct CDR3 sequences; about 28% of them were counted only once. The top ten clones comprise approximately 15% of the sample.

Donors were 39 systemically healthy Caucasian individuals from Russia aged roughly 6 to 95 years. Around 10 milliliters of peripheral blood were collected from each donor into EDTA-treated Vacutainer tubes. Ficoll-Paque density-gradient centrifugation was used to isolate PBMCs, with at least 7 million obtained per sample. Total RNA, at least 6 micrograms per sample, was extracted from PBMCs with Trizol reagent. Naive CD45RAhigh/CD27high T cell percentages were measured by flow cytometry on a PBMC aliquot from every donor. Broad study findings and their caveats: Total diversity estimates from one million sequenced T cells were considered lower bounds and underestimates. Compared with the aged group, the long-lived group had more naive CD4+ T cells, fewer expanded clones and increased TCR diversity, a pattern suggesting age selection. Because profiling used bulk unsorted PBMCs, naive and antigen-experienced compartments could not be compared conclusively. As age increased, observed TCR beta diversity per million T cells dropped in a roughly linear way, and a significant reduction was already evident by age 40. Because the CMV infection status of the donors was unknown, age-related changes in expanded clonotypes may potentially have been confounded. Observed TCR beta diversity correlated strongly with the percentage of naive T cells measured by flow cytometry.

Concerning this clonotype itself: The target of this receptor is not known. No base qualities exist here, and no much larger clone lies one base off it.

This receptor chain uses TRBV4-1 and TRBJ2-5; TRBD2 fits 10 bases in the junction. The clonotype was recovered from an elderly woman in good health. Sequenced material: blood. The DNA sequence is TGCGCCAGCAGCTCCCGACGGACTAGCGGCGAGACACAAGAGACCCAGTACTTC. The translation is CASSSRRTSGETQETQYF.